This T cell receptor beta chain was captured in a study of identical twins. Study-wide points: Cross-sectional statistics, not tracking of the same donors, supported the conclusions. There were fewer insertions in abundant cord blood beta clonotypes, but memory repertoires showed no such pattern.

Each cDNA held unique molecular identifiers, and template switching gave it a universal primer site. TCRdb reprocessed the 5' RACE reads with MiXCR, giving one entry per CDR3 protein. The sample records 240,000 or so distinct CDR3 sequences, more than 9.5% being singletons. Points on this clonotype: Its target is not known.

This sample was also put to use in a study of yellow fever vaccine responses in identical twins.

The sequencing input was memory (CD45RO+) T cells sorted from blood. The receptor was isolated from a woman between 18 and 30 years old in good health.

CDR3 sequence (DNA): TGTGCCAGCAGCGTAGTGGCAGGGCCCTATGGCTACACCTTC. Encoded protein: CASSVVAGPYGYTF. This chain links TRBV9 with TRBJ1-2, with D possibly TRBD1 on 5 matching bases. This CDR3 contains 14 residues. Deletions cut 0 bases from V and 4 bases from J, with 10 bases between. Germline lookup yields CDR1 SGDLS and CDR2 YYNGEE.